This T cell receptor beta chain stems from a study of breast tumors, draining lymph nodes, adjacent tissues. Study-wide points: Luminal-like breast cancer showed significantly greater tumor-nontumor repertoire similarity than basal-like breast cancer did. Findings are consistent with lymph node origin and intratumoral expansion of most tumor T cells.

TCRdb reprocessed the multiplex PCR reads with MiXCR, giving one entry per CDR3 protein. The sample includes approximately 300,000 distinct CDR3 sequences, over 25% of them seen just once. This clonotype came up many times. Its specificity is not known. The length of the CDR3 is 16 residues. J was trimmed by 6 bases and V by 4 bases; bases with no gene match: 15. The V gene's germline CDR1 is SGHRS and CDR2 YFSETQ. The lymph nodes were axillary draining lymph nodes from breast cancer patients. The V gene is TRBV5-1, the J gene TRBJ2-7, with 8 nucleotides matching TRBD2. This receptor was identified in a female donor with breast cancer. Some clones in this sample may be carry-over from other donors' samples. Sequences were obtained from axillary lymph node tissue. In nucleotides, the CDR3 is TGCGCCAGCAGCCCGTTTACGGGAGGGCCTTTAGGCGAGCAGTACTTC. Protein product: CASSPFTGGPLGEQYF.